The 27 T cell receptor beta chains given below trace back to one sample, sequenced in a study of early T cells in non-severe SARS-CoV-2 infection. In TCRdb, the 5' RACE reads were re-called with MiXCR into one record per CDR3 protein. In the table there are about 73,000 distinct CDR3 sequences, approximately 13% of which are singletons. Sequenced: whole blood. The receptors shown here come from an adult who was a healthcare worker with PCR-confirmed SARS-CoV-2 infection or an uninfected control (not recorded which).

J is TRBJ1-5 and V is TRBV5-1; no reliable D call. This CDR3 is built from 14 residues. Germline assignment: CDR1 SGHRS and CDR2 YFSETQ. Trimming removed 7 bases from V and 5 bases from J, with 16 bases in between. DNA of the CDR3: TGCGCCAGCCGTGTGACCCCGGATGATCAGCCCCAGCATTTT. This encodes CASRVTPDDQPQHF.

Comments on this clonotype: Relative to the germline gene, one junction end is altered; a read error may explain this. V gene TRBV7-8 combines with J gene TRBJ2-3; TRBD2 might be the D (6 bases). CDR1 is SGHVS, CDR2 FQNEAQ, per germline. This CDR3 has 14 amino acids. CDR3 sequence reads: CVSSFLEGTDTQYF. Written as DNA, the CDR3 is TGTGTCAGCAGCTTCTTGGAGGGGACAGATACGCAGTATTTT.

The chain links TRBV25-1 to TRBJ1-5; D ambiguous. Trimming removed 6 bases at V and 2 bases at J, with 17 bases between. The CDR3 runs 16 residues. CDR1 and CDR2 (germline): MGHDK, SYGVNS. The CDR3 DNA is TGTGCCAGCAGCGCGGTGGGGTTTGAGGGCAATCAGCCCCAGCATTTT. It is translated as CASSAVGFEGNQPQHF.

This clonotype was detected a few times. CDR3 nucleotide sequence: TGTGCCAGCAGCTTCCTCAGGGGGAATGGCTACACCTTC. Amino acid sequence: CASSFLRGNGYTF. V usage is TRBV7-6 and J usage is TRBJ1-2; 7 nucleotides align to TRBD1. The germline V gene encodes CDR1 SGHVS and CDR2 FNYEAQ. This CDR3 has 13 residues. Losses at the gene ends were 3 bases for V and 6 bases for J; bases not matched to a gene: 4.

The chain employs TRBV2 and TRBJ2-7; weak D call: TRBD2 (6 bases). V lost 4 bases, J lost 2 bases, and 18 bases lay in between. Germline V gene lookup returns CDR1 SNHLY and CDR2 FYNNEI. CDR3 size: 16 residues. The CDR3 reads CASSVLAARLAYEQYF. As DNA, the CDR3 is TGTGCCAGCAGTGTACTGGCCGCGAGACTAGCCTACGAGCAGTACTTC.

This clonotype showed up just a few times. The J gene is TRBJ2-1, the V gene TRBV6-6, with 7 bases lining up with TRBD2. CDR1 and CDR2 (germline): MNHNY, SVGAGI (reference sequence). The length of the CDR3 is 15 residues. V dropped 4 bases and J dropped 0; count of bases not matched to a gene: 3. The CDR3 bases are TGTGCCAGCAGTTCCGGGGGGAGCTCCTACAATGAGCAGTTCTTC. It specifies CASSSGGSSYNEQFF.

This clonotype was counted a few times. J is TRBJ1-2 and V is TRBV19, with TRBD1 matching 8 bases. V lost 3 bases to trimming and J lost 4 bases; unmatched junction nucleotides: 7. Germline lookup yields CDR1 LNHDA and CDR2 SQIVND (reference sequence). This CDR3 spans 15 amino acids. CDR3 sequence (DNA): TGTGCCAGTAGTATCCCCCCCGGACAGGGCTATGGCTACACCTTC. This codes for CASSIPPGQGYGYTF. Full variable domain (rest looked up from reference TRBV19 and TRBJ1-2): DGGITQSPKYLFRKEGQNVTLSCEQNLNHDAMYWYRQDPGQGLRLIYYSQIVNDFQKGDIAEGYSVSREKKESFPLTVTSAQKNPTAFYLCASSIPPGQGYGYTFGSGTRLTVV.

The chain combines TRBV10-3 with TRBJ2-1; 12 nucleotides match TRBD2. This CDR3 spans 15 amino acids. V gave up 10 bases and J gave up 5 bases; unmatched junction bases: 9. Germline-derived CDR1 and CDR2 are ENHRY and SYGVKD. CDR3 protein: CATSRLAGAHNEQFF. The CDR3 DNA reads as TGTGCCACATCCCGACTAGCGGGGGCGCACAATGAGCAGTTCTTC.

In its sample, this clonotype was seen many times. As DNA, the CDR3 is TGCAGCGTTGGCGGGAACTATGGCTACACCTTC. Translated: CSVGGNYGYTF. This chain uses TRBV29-1 with TRBJ1-2; D not resolved. The CDR3 runs to 11 residues. Per germline, CDR1 SQVTM and CDR2 ANQGSEA. V dropped 4 bases and J dropped 2 bases, with 5 bases sitting between them.

The gene calls are TRBV15 and TRBJ2-7; D tentatively fits TRBD1 or TRBD2 (7 bases each). Trimming pared 3 bases from V and 2 bases from J, leaving 14 bases between. The CDR3 is 15 residues long. Germline loops: CDR1 LNHNV, CDR2 YYDKDF (reference sequence). CDR3 residues: CATSSRDSGTYEQYF. CDR3 nucleotides: TGTGCCACCAGCAGCCGGGACAGCGGGACCTACGAGCAGTACTTC.

The chain employs TRBV5-1 and TRBJ2-1, with TRBD1 identical over 10 bases. The germline gives CDR1 SGHRS, CDR2 YFSETQ. V shed 1 base and J 6 bases; nucleotides not matched to a gene: 4. CDR3 length equals 15 residues. CDR3 residues: CASSLLRTGGNEQFF. In nucleotides, the CDR3 is TGCGCCAGCAGCTTGCTTAGGACAGGGGGCAATGAGCAGTTCTTC.

This clonotype came up a few times. J is TRBJ1-1 and V is TRBV7-2; 7 nucleotides line up with TRBD1. With 0 bases clipped from V and 11 bases from J, the junction kept 9 bases outside the gene matches. The CDR3 consists of 14 residues. The germline V gene encodes CDR1 SGHTA and CDR2 FQGNSA. The DNA of the CDR3 is TGTGCCAGCAGCTTAGCGCCAGGGACAGTAGGGGCTTTCTTT. Translating it yields CASSLAPGTVGAFF.

This clonotype was observed a few times. The genes are TRBV12-3 or TRBV12-4 and TRBJ1-5; D gene uncertain. V lost 5 bases to trimming and J lost 5 bases, with 10 bases between them. This CDR3 contains 13 residues. CDR3 nucleotide sequence: TGTGCCAGCAGTCTACTCGATGATCAGCCCCAGCATTTT. It codes for CASSLLDDQPQHF.

Only one count was recorded for this clonotype. The J gene is TRBJ1-4, the V gene TRBV12-3 or TRBV12-4; TRBD1 might be the D (6 bases). The ends were cut back, 2 bases at V and 7 bases at J, with 11 bases in the middle. The CDR3 runs to 14 residues. The CDR3 DNA sequence: TGTGCCAGCAGTTTACGGGGGGGCCTTGAAAAACTGTTTTTT. Translation: CASSLRGGLEKLFF.

This clonotype was seen repeatedly, ten times or more. This rearrangement joins TRBV27 to TRBJ2-2; D is unclear. The CDR3 has 16 residues. Between the trimmed V and J ends, which lost 3 bases and 2 bases, there was a span of 13 bases. Germline assignment: CDR1 MNHEY and CDR2 SMNVEV (reference sequence). Here the CDR3 reads CASSFLDRENTGELFF. The DNA of the CDR3 is TGTGCCAGCAGTTTTCTCGACCGAGAAAACACCGGGGAGCTGTTTTTT.

The rearrangement links TRBV24-1 to TRBJ2-1; TRBD1 matches 9 bases. Germline V gives CDR1 KGHDR, CDR2 SFDVKD. The CDR3 has 16 amino acids. V trimming: 5 bases; J trimming: 6 bases; junction bases outside the gene matches: 10. CDR3 bases: TGTGCCACCAGTGTTTCCGGGACAGGGTACTCCAATGAGCAGTTCTTC. Its protein is CATSVSGTGYSNEQFF.

This clonotype was counted at least ten times. The rearrangement links TRBV20-1 to TRBJ2-3; D ambiguous. There are 14 residues in the CDR3. Trimming stripped 4 bases from V and 2 bases from J, with 13 bases between. CDR1 DFQATT and CDR2 SNEGSKA come from the germline V gene (reference sequence). The CDR3 DNA follows: TGCAGTGCTATCCGACCCGGAACCACAGATACGCAGTATTTT. Protein product: CSAIRPGTTDTQYF.

This clonotype occurred a few times. The V and J genes are TRBV29-1 and TRBJ2-5; tentative D call: TRBD1 (6 bases). Germline assignment: CDR1 SQVTM and CDR2 ANQGSEA. CDR3 size: 12 residues. The V gene lost 5 bases and the J gene lost 4 bases, with 11 bases spanning the gap. CDR3 loop: CSVNGQRETQYF. In nucleotides, the CDR3 is TGCAGCGTTAACGGACAGAGAGAGACCCAGTACTTC.

This clonotype has a count of ten or more. The rearrangement joins TRBV7-9 to TRBJ2-1; 8 bases line up with TRBD2. Germline V gene lookup returns CDR1 SEHNR and CDR2 FQNEAQ (reference sequence). With 4 bases clipped from V and 9 bases from J, the junction kept 8 bases outside the gene matches. The CDR3 consists of 14 residues. CDR3 sequence: CASSSPGGPREQFF. The CDR3 coding sequence is TGTGCCAGCAGCTCTCCGGGGGGGCCTCGTGAGCAGTTCTTC.

This clonotype has a handful of counts. This sequence joins TRBV5-6 and TRBJ2-7; TRBD2 is a possible D gene (6 bases). Trimming pared 0 bases from V and 6 bases from J, leaving 13 bases between. The CDR3 is 14 amino acids. CDR1 SGHDT and CDR2 YYEEEE come from the germline V gene. This CDR3 is CASSLVSGAPEQYF. CDR3 DNA: TGTGCCAGCAGCTTGGTTAGCGGAGCACCCGAGCAGTACTTC.

The count of this clonotype is one. The chain couples TRBV6-1 to TRBJ1-6; 9 bases agree with TRBD1. In germline, CDR1 is MNHNS, CDR2 SASEGT. This CDR3 spans 18 amino acids. Trimming cost V 7 bases and J 1 base; bases outside gene matches: 11. In nucleotides, the CDR3 is TGTGCCAGCACTGGACAGGGGTCGGAAGCATCCTATAATTCACCCCTCCACTTT. This codes for CASTGQGSEASYNSPLHF.

This clonotype was counted many times. This chain uses TRBV10-3 with TRBJ1-6, with 7 nucleotides matching TRBD1. This CDR3 has 16 amino acids. Germline values: CDR1 ENHRY, CDR2 SYGVKD. J gave up 5 bases and V 5 bases, and 9 bases lay outside the gene matches. For the CDR3, the DNA is TGTGCCATCAGTAGGACGGGGACAGCCGATAATTCACCCCTCCACTTT. Translated, it gives CAISRTGTADNSPLHF.

This clonotype was seen a handful of times. The chain combines TRBV19 with TRBJ1-5, with unresolved D. The CDR3 totals 15 residues. Germline CDR1 LNHDA, CDR2 SQIVND (reference sequence). The V gene lost 5 bases and the J gene lost 3 bases, with 14 bases spanning the gap. The CDR3 spells CASSPGFLYNQPQHF. DNA of the CDR3: TGTGCCAGTAGTCCCGGGTTCCTCTACAATCAGCCCCAGCATTTT.

J is TRBJ2-3 and V is TRBV7-2; 12 bases match TRBD2. The V gene's germline CDR1 is SGHTA and CDR2 FQGNSA. Unmatched junction bases numbered 2, after V lost 1 base and J lost 3 bases. This CDR3 contains 16 residues. CDR3: CASSLGTSGVTDTQYF. The DNA for the CDR3 is TGTGCCAGCAGCTTAGGGACTAGCGGGGTAACAGATACGCAGTATTTT.

This clonotype appeared a few times. The rearrangement uses TRBV12-3 or TRBV12-4 and TRBJ1-1; no clear D gene. Deletions cut 7 bases from V and 3 bases from J, with 12 bases between. The CDR3 contains 13 residues. The CDR3 DNA sequence: TGTGCCAGCACCCCTAGGCAGCACACTGAAGCTTTCTTT. It is translated as CASTPRQHTEAFF.

This clonotype was picked up a small number of times. The chain links TRBV9 to TRBJ2-1, with TRBD1 matching over 8 bases. V shed 3 bases, J shed 8 bases, and the junction held 7 bases outside the gene matches. The CDR3 runs to 14 residues. CDR1 SGDLS and CDR2 YYNGEE come from the germline V gene. The DNA of the CDR3 is TGTGCCAGCAGCGCTGGACAGGGATTCGATGAGCAGTTCTTC. Protein sequence: CASSAGQGFDEQFF.

There are many counts of this clonotype. The V call is TRBV9, the J call TRBJ1-5, with TRBD1 matching over 8 bases. V shed 3 bases, J shed 1 base, and the junction held 0 bases outside the gene matches. The germline CDR1 and CDR2 sequences are SGDLS and YYNGEE. The CDR3 sequence is 14 residues long. The CDR3 loop reads CASSGQGSNQPQHF. The DNA of the CDR3 is TGTGCCAGCAGCGGACAGGGGAGCAATCAGCCCCAGCATTTT.